This entry lists 27 T cell receptor beta chains sequenced from one sample in a study of blood T cell repertoires in COVID-19. This table comes from immunoSEQ multiplex PCR, and its TCRdb copy is limited to in-frame clones, with some not included. The sample has about 210,000 clones, around nine tenths seen once; the top ten hold roughly 0.7%. Sequenced material: peripheral blood. These receptors originate from a man aged 40-49 years with acute or convalescent COVID-19.

This clone has a single count. The gene calls are TRBV27 and TRBJ2-2, with 8 bases that match TRBD1. Germline-derived CDR1 and CDR2 are MNHEY and SMNVEV (reference sequence). Trimming cost V 2 bases and J 2 bases; bases outside gene matches: 7. The CDR3 sequence is 17 residues long. The CDR3: CASSLHRTGYNTGELFF. The CDR3 DNA sequence: TGTGCCAGCAGTTTACATCGGACAGGGTACAACACCGGGGAGCTGTTTTTT.

The rearrangement links TRBV11-1 to TRBJ2-1, with D unclear. V was shortened by 1 base and J by 2 bases, with 12 bases between the two germline ends. CDR3 length equals 16 residues. Germline V gene lookup returns CDR1 SGHAT and CDR2 FQDESV (reference sequence). Written as DNA, the CDR3 is TGTGCCAGCAGCTTAGTCCCGGGTCAGACCTACAATGAGCAGTTCTTC. Its translation is CASSLVPGQTYNEQFF.

The V gene is TRBV6-5, the J gene TRBJ1-2, with 8 bases fitting TRBD1. The V and J ends lost 7 bases and 4 bases, in that order; junction bases with no gene match: 5. Germline V gene sequence: CDR1 MNHEY, CDR2 SVGAGI. This CDR3 has 13 amino acids. The CDR3 here is CASTGQGFYGYTF. DNA for the CDR3: TGTGCCAGCACCGGACAGGGCTTCTATGGCTACACCTTC.

The CDR3 region has the DNA TGTGCCAGCAGCTCCACCTTGGCCTTAGCCAAAAACATTCAGTACTTC. Translating it yields CASSSTLALAKNIQYF. The rearrangement uses TRBV7-9 and TRBJ2-4; D is undetermined. The germline V gene has CDR1 SEHNR and CDR2 FQNEAQ (reference sequence). V was trimmed by 4 bases and J by 0 bases, leaving 13 bases between them. CDR3 length: 16 residues.

The J gene is TRBJ2-4, the V gene TRBV11-3; possibly TRBD2 for D (6 bases). CDR3 length equals 16 residues. Germline loops: CDR1 SGHNT, CDR2 YENEEA. The V gene lost 5 bases and the J gene lost 0 bases, with 14 bases spanning the gap. This chain's CDR3 is CASSLRQTRAKNIQYF. CDR3 DNA: TGTGCCAGCAGCCTGAGACAGACTAGAGCCAAAAACATTCAGTACTTC.

The rearrangement joins TRBV9 to TRBJ1-2; D remains ambiguous. Germline CDR1 is SGDLS and CDR2 is YYNGEE. V lost 1 base, J lost 8 bases, and 18 bases lay in between. The CDR3 is 15 residues long. CDR3 bases: TGTGCCAGCAGCGTATATGGGCCCTTCGTTGGAGGCTACACCTTC. Its protein is CASSVYGPFVGGYTF.

J is TRBJ2-3 and V is TRBV30, with D perhaps TRBD1 (6 bases). Trimming cost V 0 bases and J 0 bases, with 10 bases left between them. In germline, CDR1 is GTSNPN, CDR2 SVGIG (reference sequence). This CDR3 has 15 residues. CDR3 sequence: CAWSVQGISTDTQYF. CDR3 sequence (DNA): TGTGCCTGGAGTGTACAGGGTATAAGCACAGATACGCAGTATTTT.

The rearrangement joins TRBV2 to TRBJ2-2, with D possibly matching TRBD1 (6 bases). The CDR3 covers 12 residues. Deletions cut 7 bases from V and 5 bases from J, with 8 bases between. Per the germline V gene, CDR1 is SNHLY and CDR2 is FYNNEI. For the CDR3, the DNA is TGTGCCAGCACGAGGGGGACCGGGGAGCTGTTTTTT. Protein sequence: CASTRGTGELFF.

V is TRBV7-2 and J is TRBJ2-5; D is possibly TRBD2 (5 bases). The CDR3 covers 14 residues. V was clipped by 5 bases and J by 9 bases, with 19 bases between them. Germline CDR1 and CDR2: SGHTA and FQGNSA. In DNA, the CDR3 is TGTGCCAGCAGCCTGGGGAGTCTGCAGCAGTCCCAGTACTTC. Its translation is CASSLGSLQQSQYF.

The chain employs TRBV14 and TRBJ2-7; the match to TRBD2 covers 13 bases. The CDR3 is 18 residues long. V lost 4 bases and J lost 0; bases outside the gene matches: 9. Germline V lookup: CDR1 SGHDN, CDR2 FVKESK. The CDR3 coding sequence is TGTGCCAGCAGCCTCGGACTAGCGGGAGAAATTTACTCCTACGAGCAGTACTTC. Protein: CASSLGLAGEIYSYEQYF. Full variable domain (missing parts from reference TRBV14 and TRBJ2-7): EAGVTQFPSHSVIEKGQTVTLRCDPISGHDNLYWYRRVMGKEIKFLLHFVKESKQDESGMPNNRFLAERTGGTYSTLKVQPAELEDSGVYFCASSLGLAGEIYSYEQYFGPGTRLTVT.

The CDR3 here is CASRSGGRASEQFF. CDR3 bases: TGTGCCAGTAGATCTGGCGGGAGGGCCAGTGAGCAGTTCTTC. The V call is TRBV19, the J call TRBJ2-1; TRBD2 agrees at 9 bases. V lost 6 bases to trimming and J lost 9 bases; unmatched junction nucleotides: 9. Germline-derived CDR1 and CDR2 are LNHDA and SQIVND (reference sequence). This CDR3 has 14 amino acids.

This chain connects TRBV2 to TRBJ2-5; TRBD1 aligns across 12 bases. The CDR3 covers 15 residues. V shed 5 bases and J 7 bases; nucleotides not matched to a gene: 8. Per the germline V gene, CDR1 is SNHLY and CDR2 is FYNNEI. CDR3 sequence reads: CASSSGTGGRGTQYF. The CDR3 DNA reads as TGTGCCAGCAGTTCCGGGACAGGGGGCAGGGGGACCCAGTACTTC.

This sequence joins TRBV5-4 and TRBJ1-5; D remains unclear. Germline loops: CDR1 SGHNT, CDR2 YYREEE (reference sequence). Trimming took 1 base from V and 6 from J, leaving 11 bases between them. The CDR3 is 14 amino acids. The CDR3 DNA follows: TGTGCCAGCAGCTTGTGGCCGGGAGGTCAGCCCCAGCATTTT. It translates to CASSLWPGGQPQHF. The variable domain in full, completed from reference TRBV5-4 and TRBJ1-5, reads ETGVTQSPTHLIKTRGQQVTLRCSSQSGHNTVSWYQQALGQGPQFIFQYYREEENGRGNFPPRFSGLQFPNYSSELNVNALELDDSALYLCASSLWPGGQPQHFGDGTRLSIL.

In this sample, this clone turned up a few times. V gene TRBV28 combines with J gene TRBJ1-4; no reliable D call. The CDR3 extends over 14 amino acids. Trimming removed 2 bases from V and 4 bases from J, with 8 bases in between. Per germline, CDR1 MDHEN and CDR2 SYDVKM. CDR3 in amino acids: CASSLGQSNEKLFF. CDR3 bases: TGTGCCAGCAGTTTAGGGCAGAGTAATGAAAAACTGTTTTTT.

V gene TRBV5-1 combines with J gene TRBJ2-7; 7 positions agree with TRBD2. The CDR3 is 16 residues long. Unmatched junction bases numbered 13, after V lost 4 bases and J lost 3 bases. The V gene's germline CDR1 is SGHRS and CDR2 YFSETQ. Here the CDR3 DNA reads TGCGCCAGCAGCCTAGGGAGCGGGGCTACCAACTACGAGCAGTACTTC. As protein: CASSLGSGATNYEQYF. Drawing the rest from reference TRBV5-1 and TRBJ2-7, the complete variable domain is KAGVTQTPRYLIKTRGQQVTLSCSPISGHRSVSWYQQTPGQGLQFLFEYFSETQRNKGNFPGRFSGRQFSNSRSEMNVSTLELGDSALYLCASSLGSGATNYEQYFGPGTRLTVT.

The V gene is TRBV7-2, the J gene TRBJ2-7; 8 bases agree with TRBD1. The germline gives CDR1 SGHTA, CDR2 FQGNSA. This CDR3 is 16 amino acids long. J lost 3 bases, V lost 5 bases, and 12 bases had no gene match. CDR3 loop: CASSPFRDRRSYEQYF. CDR3 nucleotides: TGTGCCAGCAGCCCCTTCCGGGACAGGAGGAGCTACGAGCAGTACTTC.

This chain joins TRBV7-9 and TRBJ2-5; 9 bases fit TRBD2. This CDR3 comprises 15 residues. Germline V gene sequence: CDR1 SEHNR, CDR2 FQNEAQ (reference sequence). V lost 4 bases to trimming and J lost 2 bases; unmatched junction nucleotides: 5. Here the CDR3 DNA reads TGTGCCAGCAGCTCGGGACTAGCCTTTCAAGAGACCCAGTACTTC. This gives the protein CASSSGLAFQETQYF. Full variable domain (outside the CDR3, taken from reference TRBV7-9 and TRBJ2-5): DTGVSQNPRHKITKRGQNVTFRCDPISEHNRLYWYRQTLGQGPEFLTYFQNEAQLEKSRLLSDRFSAERPKGSFSTLEIQRTEQGDSAMYLCASSSGLAFQETQYFGPGTRLLVL.

This chain links TRBV5-1 with TRBJ2-3, with D perhaps TRBD2 (7 bases). Between the trimmed V and J ends, which lost 3 bases and 2 bases, there was a span of 10 bases. Germline CDR1 reads SGHRS; CDR2 reads YFSETQ. The CDR3 length is 14 residues. The CDR3 DNA reads TGCGCCAGCAGCTCGGGGGGCTCCACAGATACGCAGTATTTT. Its protein is CASSSGGSTDTQYF.

The CDR3 loop is CASSLAPGIRYGYTF. CDR3 nucleotides: TGCGCCAGCAGCTTGGCACCGGGAATCCGCTATGGCTACACCTTC. This chain uses TRBV5-1 with TRBJ1-2; D is unresolved. The CDR3 consists of 15 residues. Germline lookup yields CDR1 SGHRS and CDR2 YFSETQ. Deletions cut 0 bases from V and 4 bases from J, with 13 bases between.

This chain links TRBV7-2 with TRBJ2-7; 7 bases agree with TRBD1. The CDR3 covers 14 residues. Germline CDR1 SGHTA, CDR2 FQGNSA. The V gene end was trimmed by 4 bases and the J gene end by 5 bases; junction bases not matched to a gene: 8. The CDR3 coding sequence is TGTGCCAGCAGCTCGCAGACAGGGTCAAACGAGCAGTACTTC. It is translated as CASSSQTGSNEQYF.

This chain connects TRBV5-1 to TRBJ1-6; D unclear. The CDR3 contains 14 residues. The germline gives CDR1 SGHRS, CDR2 YFSETQ. V was cut by 4 bases and J by 5 bases, with 10 bases left in between. In DNA, the CDR3 is TGCGCCAGCAGCAGTGACGGGAATAATTCACCCCTCCACTTT. Translating gives CASSSDGNNSPLHF.

The chain uses TRBV10-2 and TRBJ1-1; D unclear. Between the trimmed V and J ends, which lost 2 bases and 3 bases, there was a span of 4 bases. CDR1 is WSHSY, CDR2 SAAADI, per germline. CDR3 length equals 12 residues. CDR3 nucleotide sequence: TGCGCCAGCAGTGAGGCGGACACTGAAGCTTTCTTT. Translated, it gives CASSEADTEAFF.

The chain employs TRBV27 and TRBJ2-1, with TRBD1 identical over 7 bases. Germline values: CDR1 MNHEY, CDR2 SMNVEV (reference sequence). Trimming removed 4 bases from V and 7 bases from J; junction bases left unmatched: 10. CDR3 length: 15 amino acids. CDR3 sequence: CASSSRGRVSNEQFF. For the CDR3, the DNA is TGTGCCAGCAGTTCTAGGGGGCGCGTTAGTAATGAGCAGTTCTTC.

The rearrangement links TRBV19 to TRBJ2-2; D may be TRBD1 (6 bases). The CDR3 totals 17 residues. Germline-derived CDR1 and CDR2 are LNHDA and SQIVND (reference sequence). V was clipped by 0 bases and J by 2 bases, with 13 bases between them. CDR3 sequence (DNA): TGTGCCAGTAGTATAGAAGCCGGGACAATTAACACCGGGGAGCTGTTTTTT. This gives the protein CASSIEAGTINTGELFF.

V gene TRBV5-4 combines with J gene TRBJ2-6; TRBD2 matches at 8 bases. J was trimmed by 2 bases and V by 4 bases; bases with no gene match: 8. The germline V gene has CDR1 SGHNT and CDR2 YYREEE (reference sequence). The CDR3 extends over 17 amino acids. CDR3 loop: CASSPRGAGAGANVLTF. CDR3 in DNA: TGTGCCAGCAGCCCGCGGGGGGCCGGGGCTGGGGCCAACGTCCTGACTTTC.

This clone has just one count. In DNA, the CDR3 is TGTGCCAGCAGTTACGCTCGACAGTATTCTGGCTATGGCTACACCTTC. Protein product: CASSYARQYSGYGYTF. This rearrangement joins TRBV6-5 to TRBJ1-2; D might be TRBD1 (5 bases). The germline CDR1 and CDR2 sequences are MNHEY and SVGAGI. This CDR3 has 16 residues. Trimming cost V 2 bases and J 4 bases, with 17 bases left between them.

The chain couples TRBV10-1 to TRBJ2-1; 13 bases are a match to TRBD2. The V and J ends lost 7 bases and 7 bases, in that order; junction bases with no gene match: 22. From germline, CDR1 is WNHNN and CDR2 SYGVQD (reference sequence). This CDR3 contains 20 residues. The CDR3 region is CASNNGHPGLAGPRANEQFF. The CDR3 DNA sequence: TGCGCCAGCAATAATGGACACCCGGGACTAGCGGGACCTAGGGCGAATGAGCAGTTCTTC.